This T cell receptor beta chain appears in the sequencing data of a study of blood T cell repertoires in COVID-19. About the research overall: From the United States, Italy and Spain came samples of acute and convalescent COVID-19.

Trimming left V 6 bases short and J 1 base short, with 9 bases between. The germline CDR1 and CDR2 sequences are MNHEY and SVGAGI. The CDR3 is made up of 13 amino acids. Here immunoSEQ multiplex PCR was the method, and the copy in TCRdb shows in-frame clones only, minus some. The sample records 200,000 to 250,000 clones, approximately 90% being singletons. Material for sequencing was PBMCs or T cells enriched from blood (not recorded which). This sequence originates from a woman aged 18 to 35 in a cohort exposed to, infected with or recovered from COVID-19 (not recorded which). V gene TRBV6-5 combines with J gene TRBJ1-1, with a tentative D call TRBD1 (5 bases). CDR3 amino acids: CASSRQPNTEAFF. The CDR3 DNA reads as TGTGCCAGCAGCAGACAGCCGAACACTGAAGCTTTCTTT.